The present entry profiles one T cell receptor (beta chain) with its context. Its antigen is as yet unknown. Vbeta (60) and Jbeta (13) primers were used in the PCR. The assay was immunoSEQ multiplex PCR, and TCRdb's table has in-frame clones only and misses some. The table has under 150,000 clones, about 79% seen once. These data originate in a study of cytomegalovirus exposure and HLA in healthy donors. Study findings and constraints: An analysis that was carried out later associated 16,951 TCR beta sequences with HLA alleles at 0.05 false discovery rate.

Trimming left V 3 bases short and J 1 base short, with 6 bases between. This CDR3 spans 14 amino acids. Germline V lookup: CDR1 LNHDA, CDR2 SQIVND (reference sequence). V and J are TRBV19 and TRBJ2-2, with D unresolved. The sequence was obtained from a male donor in good health and CMV-seronegative. Sequenced: PBMCs. CDR3 DNA sequence: TGTGCCAGTAGTATTGCAGAGAACACCGGGGAGCTGTTTTTT. This translates into CASSIAENTGELFF.